These 3 T cell receptor beta chains were sequenced from one sample in a study of prognosis after radiotherapy for stage I lung cancer. From genomic DNA, two-round multiplex PCR was used to amplify TCR beta CDR3. Round one of PCR was performed, and it used primers specific to each TRBV and TRBJ gene. TCRdb fed the multiplex PCR reads into MiXCR, producing one record per CDR3 protein. The table has around 15,000 distinct CDR3 sequences, 50% seen once. The specimen was PBMCs, collected before or after stereotactic body radiation therapy (not recorded which). The receptors were gathered from a donor aged 50 or older with non-small cell lung cancer.

This clonotype showed up many times. The rearrangement joins TRBV2 to TRBJ2-5; 12 bases fit TRBD2. V dropped 7 bases and J dropped 4; count of bases not matched to a gene: 10. Germline-derived CDR1 and CDR2 are SNHLY and FYNNEI. CDR3 length equals 16 residues. The CDR3 bases are TGTGCCAGCACTTCTAGCGGGAGGGCAAAAGGAGAGACCCAGTACTTC. Protein sequence: CASTSSGRAKGETQYF.

The chain couples TRBV6-1 to TRBJ1-3, with D possibly TRBD1 on 5 matching bases. CDR1 and CDR2 from the germline V gene are MNHNS and SASEGT. V was cut by 10 bases and J by 1 base, with 14 bases left in between. CDR3 length equals 14 residues. In DNA form, the CDR3 reads TGTGCCATAGTACAGGCTTTGTCTGGAAACACCATATATTTT. Its protein product is CAIVQALSGNTIYF.

There are many counts of this clonotype. This chain links TRBV7-9 with TRBJ1-6; 7 nucleotides align to TRBD1. CDR1 is SEHNR and CDR2 is FQNEAQ in the germline V gene (reference sequence). V lost 7 bases and J lost 7; bases outside the gene matches: 7. The CDR3 sequence is 14 residues long. Here the CDR3 reads CASNRGTANSPLHF. In DNA form, the CDR3 reads TGTGCCAGCAATCGAGGGACAGCGAATTCACCCCTCCACTTT. The full variable domain, with the rest looked up from reference TRBV7-9 and TRBJ1-6, is DTGVSQNPRHKITKRGQNVTFRCDPISEHNRLYWYRQTLGQGPEFLTYFQNEAQLEKSRLLSDRFSAERPKGSFSTLEIQRTEQGDSAMYLCASNRGTANSPLHFGNGTRLTVT.